This entry lists 6 T cell receptor beta chains sequenced from one sample in a study of early T cells in non-severe SARS-CoV-2 infection. TCRdb used MiXCR to reprocess the 5' RACE reads, holding one entry per CDR3 protein. Among tens of thousands of distinct CDR3 sequences, roughly 12% were seen once, and the ten largest hold 1.3% to 1.5%. The sequences come from whole blood, collected at baseline. The receptor source for this set is an adult who was a healthcare worker with PCR-confirmed SARS-CoV-2 infection or an uninfected control (not recorded which).

This clonotype was seen a few times. The chain couples TRBV10-2 to TRBJ2-1; D remains ambiguous. The germline V gene encodes CDR1 WSHSY and CDR2 SAAADI. With 8 bases removed from V and 5 bases from J, the gap between germline ends came to 10 bases. The CDR3 consists of 12 residues. CDR3 DNA sequence: TGCGCCAGCGGCCAAACGCACAATGAGCAGTTCTTC. Translating it yields CASGQTHNEQFF.

The V gene is TRBV19, the J gene TRBJ1-5; TRBD1 is a possible D gene (6 bases). The CDR3 contains 15 residues. V lost 4 bases to trimming and J lost 6 bases, with 16 bases between them. Germline-derived CDR1 and CDR2 are LNHDA and SQIVND (reference sequence). Here the CDR3 DNA reads TGTGCCAGTAGTACCACAGGGAATTGGATTCAGCCCCAGCATTTT. It codes for CASSTTGNWIQPQHF.

The rearrangement links TRBV24-1 to TRBJ2-1; 8 nucleotides line up with TRBD1. The germline V gene encodes CDR1 KGHDR and CDR2 SFDVKD. There are 13 residues in the CDR3. J lost 5 bases, V lost 7 bases, and 3 bases had no gene match. Here the CDR3 DNA reads TGTGCCACCAGCCAGGGGGCCAACAATGAGCAGTTCTTC. The encoded protein is CATSQGANNEQFF.

This clonotype has at least ten counts. The chain employs TRBV18 and TRBJ2-1; the match to TRBD2 covers 8 bases. CDR3 length: 17 residues. The V gene end was trimmed by 3 bases and the J gene end by 8 bases; junction bases not matched to a gene: 15. Germline assignment: CDR1 KGHSH and CDR2 LQKENI. The CDR3 loop reads CASSPTGHGGDKDEQFF. The CDR3 DNA reads TGTGCCAGCTCACCCACCGGGCACGGGGGGGATAAGGATGAGCAGTTCTTC.

This clonotype was observed a handful of times. V is TRBV5-1 and J is TRBJ1-3, with a tentative D call TRBD1 (5 bases). Germline-derived CDR1 and CDR2 are SGHRS and YFSETQ. V lost 5 bases and J lost 0, with 12 bases in between. The CDR3 length is 15 residues. CDR3 sequence: CASSRDRSSGNTIYF. DNA of the CDR3: TGCGCCAGCAGTCGGGACCGTAGCTCTGGAAACACCATATATTTT.

The V gene is TRBV7-9, the J gene TRBJ1-2, with a weak D call TRBD1 (6 bases). Germline CDR1 is SEHNR and CDR2 is FQNEAQ (reference sequence). Trimming shortened V by 1 base and J by 6 bases, and 12 bases separated the two germline ends. The CDR3 length is 14 residues. DNA for the CDR3: TGTGCCAGCAGCTTAGTTACCAGGGGAAATGGCTACACCTTC. Amino acid sequence: CASSLVTRGNGYTF.